This T cell receptor (beta chain) was identified in a study of blood T cell repertoires in COVID-19. Background on the study: Both acute and convalescent COVID-19 samples were obtained from the United States, Italy and Spain.

The V gene's germline CDR1 is MNHEY and CDR2 SMNVEV (reference sequence). V was cut by 8 bases and J by 7 bases, with 14 bases left in between. CDR3 length: 12 residues. Here immunoSEQ multiplex PCR was the method, and the copy in TCRdb shows in-frame clones only, minus some. The sample contains about 150,000 clones, around 80% of which appear only once. The sequence derives from a middle-aged man who had recovered from COVID-19. Sequencing was done on a sample of PBMCs or T cells enriched from blood (not recorded which). The gene calls are TRBV27 and TRBJ1-1, with D perhaps TRBD1 (6 bases). The CDR3 coding sequence is TGTGCCAGCCGAAGCACAGGGAGTGAAGCTTTCTTT. Protein product: CASRSTGSEAFF.